This is a list of T cell receptor beta chains from one sample in a study of T cells in Graves' hyperthyroidism and ophthalmopathy. TCRdb re-analysed the multiplex PCR reads in MiXCR, keeping a single row per CDR3 protein. The sample has a few hundred thousand distinct CDR3 sequences, about 14% seen once. Material: blood. These receptors were taken from a woman in her forties with Graves' hyperthyroidism that later progressed to Graves' ophthalmopathy. The CDR3 runs from the conserved cysteine through the conserved F or W. D genes are given only for firm matches. A clone size is listed for some rows: how often the clone was seen (once, few, many), or a class if it is expanded.

V,J,size,D,length,DNA,CDR3
TRBV5-1,TRBJ2-7,many,NA,13,TGCGCCAGCAGCTGGGACGGCTCCTACGAGCAGTACTTC,CASSWDGSYEQYF
TRBV7-9,TRBJ2-4,many,TRBD2,15,TGTGCCAGCAGCGACGTAGCGGGAAGGGGGAACATTCAGTACTTC,CASSDVAGRGNIQYF
TRBV7-8,TRBJ1-3,many,TRBD1,16,TGTGCCAGCAGCTTGCCGTCGACAGGGAGCGGAAACACCATATATTTT,CASSLPSTGSGNTIYF
TRBV9,TRBJ2-7,NA,TRBD2,15,TGTGCCAGCAGCGTTGGACTAGCGGGATCGTACGAGCAGTACTTC,CASSVGLAGSYEQYF
TRBV7-6,TRBJ1-6,many,TRBD1,16,TGTGCCAGCAGCTTCGGGACAGGGCCAAATAATTCACCCCTCCACTTT,CASSFGTGPNNSPLHF
TRBV7-3,TRBJ2-7,many,NA,14,TGTGCCAGCAGCTTAGGAATCGGGGGCTACGAGCAGTACTTC,CASSLGIGGYEQYF
TRBV20-1,TRBJ2-7,NA,TRBD2,15,TGCAGTGCTAGAAGTCGAAGCGGGAGGAAATACGAGCAGTACTTC,CSARSRSGRKYEQYF
TRBV18,TRBJ1-1,many,NA,13,TGTGCCAGCTCATCCACAGGGATAACTGAAGCTTTCTTT,CASSSTGITEAFF
TRBV20-1,TRBJ1-2,NA,TRBD1,14,TGCAACTCCCAAGACAGGGGACTAGAAGGAGGCTACACCTTC,CNSQDRGLEGGYTF
TRBV20-1,TRBJ2-3,many,NA,12,TGCAGTGCTAGCGGACTAATCGATACGCAGTATTTT,CSASGLIDTQYF
TRBV28,TRBJ1-1,few,NA,13,TGTGCCAGTAGTAGCGGTCGTTGGACTGAAGCTTTCTTT,CASSSGRWTEAFF
TRBV11-2,TRBJ2-3,many,TRBD1,15,TGTGCCAGCAGCTTAGGGACAGGGGCCACAGATACGCAGTATTTT,CASSLGTGATDTQYF
TRBV4-1,TRBJ2-7,few,TRBD2,15,TGCGCCAGCAGCCAAGATCTAGCGGGAACGTACGAGCAGTACTTC,CASSQDLAGTYEQYF
TRBV10-3,TRBJ2-3,many,NA,14,TGTGCCATCAGTGCCTCATCGGTCACAGATACGCAGTATTTT,CAISASSVTDTQYF
TRBV4-1,TRBJ2-3,many,NA,16,TGCGCCAGCAGCCAATTTGGGTCTTCAACCACAGATACGCAGTATTTT,CASSQFGSSTTDTQYF
TRBV6-6,TRBJ2-3,many,TRBD2,15,TGTGCCAGCAGTTACCGGGCGGGAGGGACAGATACGCAGTATTTT,CASSYRAGGTDTQYF
TRBV28,TRBJ2-7,many,NA,16,TGTGCCAGCAGTGGCCGAGGAGGGGGGCTTTCCTACGAGCAGTACTTC,CASSGRGGGLSYEQYF
TRBV14,TRBJ2-3,NA,NA,18,TGTGCCAGCAGCCAAGATCGGGGAACAGGCGCAGGATCGGGTACGCAGTATTTT,CASSQDRGTGAGSGTQYF
TRBV4-2,TRBJ2-1,few,TRBD2,17,TGTGCCAGCAGCCAAGCCACTAGCGGAAGCTCCTACAATGAGCAGTTCTTC,CASSQATSGSSYNEQFF
TRBV5-4,TRBJ1-5,once,NA,13,TGTGCCAGCAGCTACGGGAGGAATCAGCCCCAGCATTTT,CASSYGRNQPQHF
TRBV28,TRBJ2-7,many,TRBD1,14,TGTGCCAGCGCCCCCGGGACAGGGGGCTACGAGCAGTACTTC,CASAPGTGGYEQYF
TRBV10-2,TRBJ2-5,many,NA,14,TGCGCCAGCAGGGGGGGGGGGCCTCAAGAGACCCAGTACTTC,CASRGGGPQETQYF
TRBV28,TRBJ2-5,many,TRBD2,15,TGTGCCAGCAGCAGCACTAGCGGGAGACGCGAGACCCAGTACTTC,CASSSTSGRRETQYF
TRBV30,TRBJ2-3,many,NA,14,TGTGCCTGGAGGGCAGGACGAGGGGCAGATACGCAGTATTTT,CAWRAGRGADTQYF
TRBV30,TRBJ2-1,many,TRBD2,15,TGTGCCTGGAGTGTACCAGGGACTACCGACAATGAGCAGTTCTTC,CAWSVPGTTDNEQFF
TRBV29-1,TRBJ2-2,NA,NA,14,TGCAGCGTACGGTGGACAGCGAACACCGGGGAGCTGTTTTTT,CSVRWTANTGELFF
TRBV18,TRBJ2-2,few,NA,17,TGTGCCAGCTCACCCCAAACTCGGAGGAAGAACACCGGGGAGCTGTTTTTT,CASSPQTRRKNTGELFF
TRBV2,TRBJ2-1,NA,NA,16,TGTGCCAGCAGTGAATTAGTGCAGGGGAAATACAATGAGCAGTTCTTC,CASSELVQGKYNEQFF
TRBV18,TRBJ1-1,many,NA,14,TGTGCCAGCTCACCCTCTTCGGGAGCAACTGAAGCTTTCTTT,CASSPSSGATEAFF
TRBV27,TRBJ2-2,many,TRBD2,14,TGTGCCAGCAGACTAGCGGGAGCGACCGGGGAGCTGTTTTTT,CASRLAGATGELFF
TRBV5-1,TRBJ2-1,NA,NA,21,TGCGCCAGCAGCTTGGGGGACCTTTTGGGCTCCGAGTTCGTAGACCACAATGAGCAGTTCTTC,CASSLGDLLGSEFVDHNEQFF
TRBV5-1,TRBJ2-1,many,TRBD1,15,TGCGCCAGCAGCCCCGGGACAGGGGGCTTCGATGAGCAGTTCTTC,CASSPGTGGFDEQFF
TRBV11-2,TRBJ2-2,few,NA,16,TGTGCCAGCTCCTTTGGTAGGACAGCACACACCAGGGAGCTGTTTTTT,CASSFGRTAHTRELFF
TRBV4-1,TRBJ2-7,NA,NA,17,TGCGCCAGCAGCCACGACCTGCAGGGTGGGGCGGAGTACGAGCAGTACTTC,CASSHDLQGGAEYEQYF
TRBV6-5,TRBJ2-7,many,TRBD1,14,TGTGCCAGCAGTTACACAGGGGGGCCCTACGAGCAGTACTTC,CASSYTGGPYEQYF
TRBV5-1,TRBJ2-1,many,NA,14,TGCGCCAGCAGCCTGGGGGGGGGCCCCAGTGAGCAGTTCTTC,CASSLGGGPSEQFF
TRBV4-1,TRBJ1-4,NA,NA,14,TGCGCCAGCAGCCAAGATGGCCAGGGAGGGAAACTGTTTTTT,CASSQDGQGGKLFF
TRBV29-1,TRBJ1-2,NA,NA,12,TGCAGCGTTGAAGGACCGAGTACCATCTATACCTTC,CSVEGPSTIYTF
TRBV5-5,TRBJ2-7,once,TRBD2,14,TGTGCCAGCAGCTTGGTAGCGGGATCGAGGGAGCAGTACTTC,CASSLVAGSREQYF
TRBV29-1,TRBJ1-1,NA,TRBD1,13,TGCAGCGTTGGTATTTCAGGGGGCACTGAAGCTTTCTTT,CSVGISGGTEAFF
TRBV7-9,TRBJ2-2,many,TRBD2,15,TGTGCCAGCAGCTTAACTAGCGGGAGTACCGGGGAGCTGTTTTTT,CASSLTSGSTGELFF
TRBV28,TRBJ2-3,many,TRBD2,20,TGTGCCAGCAGCCGATTTTCGGGGGGGGGAGGGGCTTTCAGTGCAGATACGCAGTATTTT,CASSRFSGGGGAFSADTQYF
TRBV29-1,TRBJ2-5,many,NA,12,TGCAGCGCCGTTGCTGTTCGGGAGACCCAGTACTTC,CSAVAVRETQYF